These 23 T cell receptor beta chains share one sample of origin, sequenced in a study of T cells after yellow fever vaccination. TCRdb re-called the 5' RACE reads through MiXCR, storing one row per CDR3 protein. The sample lists around 550,000 distinct CDR3 sequences, 15% to 20% seen once, with more than 13% in the top ten. Source: PBMCs, taken 15 days after the yellow fever booster vaccination. The receptors were sampled from a man younger than 40 who received the YFV17D yellow fever vaccine.

The chain couples TRBV7-2 to TRBJ2-1; D possibly uses TRBD1 or TRBD2 (5 bases each). The CDR3 extends over 16 amino acids. CDR1 SGHTA and CDR2 FQGNSA come from the germline V gene. V lost 5 bases, J lost 4 bases, and 18 bases lay in between. The CDR3 loop reads CASSPHTPGPYNEQFF. The CDR3 DNA follows: TGTGCCAGCAGCCCCCATACCCCGGGACCATACAATGAGCAGTTCTTC.

The chain has TRBV7-2 and TRBJ2-5, with D tentatively TRBD1 or TRBD2 (7 bases each). Germline lookup yields CDR1 SGHTA and CDR2 FQGNSA. This CDR3 has 16 residues. V lost 4 bases and J 7 bases, leaving 22 bases between the germline ends. DNA of the CDR3: TGTGCCAGCAGCTACGCTTATCGACAGGGAGGGGGGACCCAGTACTTC. This translates into CASSYAYRQGGGTQYF.

V gene TRBV5-1 combines with J gene TRBJ2-1, with 9 nucleotides matching TRBD2. The CDR3 covers 17 residues. Germline assignment: CDR1 SGHRS and CDR2 YFSETQ. V trimming: 4 bases; J trimming: 0 bases; junction bases outside the gene matches: 8. CDR3 residues: CASSNPFSGSSYNEQFF. CDR3 nucleotides: TGCGCCAGCAGCAACCCTTTTAGCGGGAGCTCCTACAATGAGCAGTTCTTC. The complete variable domain, with remaining parts taken from reference TRBV5-1 and TRBJ2-1, reads KAGVTQTPRYLIKTRGQQVTLSCSPISGHRSVSWYQQTPGQGLQFLFEYFSETQRNKGNFPGRFSGRQFSNSRSEMNVSTLELGDSALYLCASSNPFSGSSYNEQFFGPGTRLTVL.

The chain combines TRBV4-3 with TRBJ2-2, with D maybe TRBD2 (6 bases). Germline CDR1 and CDR2: LGHNA and YSLEER. The CDR3 consists of 19 residues. V was pared by 0 bases and J by 0 bases, with 17 bases between. This CDR3 is CASSQEGLALLTNTGELFF. The DNA for the CDR3 is TGCGCCAGCAGCCAAGAGGGGCTAGCGCTCCTGACGAACACCGGGGAGCTGTTTTTT.

The chain has TRBV4-2 and TRBJ2-5; 10 positions agree with TRBD1. The V segment lost 4 bases and the J segment 3 bases; nucleotides outside the gene matches: 5. The CDR3 extends over 15 amino acids. Germline CDR1 reads LGHNA; CDR2 reads YNFKEQ. CDR3 in amino acids: CASSLDRGQEETQYF. The CDR3 nucleotides are TGTGCCAGCAGCCTAGACAGGGGGCAAGAAGAGACCCAGTACTTC.

This clonotype was counted a few times. The chain recombines TRBV7-9 with TRBJ2-3; 10 bases line up with TRBD2. Trimming at V came to 5 bases and at J to 4 bases, leaving 12 bases not matched to a gene. The CDR3 is 17 amino acids. Germline V gene lookup returns CDR1 SEHNR and CDR2 FQNEAQ (reference sequence). The CDR3 sequence is CASSPPSAGGPSDTQYF. Here the CDR3 DNA reads TGTGCCAGCAGCCCACCGTCAGCGGGAGGGCCCTCAGATACGCAGTATTTT.

CDR3 coding DNA: TGTGCCAGCTCCACCGTCGGGGGGAGCAATCAGCCCCAGCATTTT. Encoded protein: CASSTVGGSNQPQHF. The chain combines TRBV7-2 with TRBJ1-5; D is perhaps TRBD1 (5 bases). V was pared by 8 bases and J by 1 base, with 15 bases between. The CDR3 is made up of 15 amino acids. Per the germline V gene, CDR1 is SGHTA and CDR2 is FQGNSA.

The rearrangement links TRBV7-2 to TRBJ1-5; tentative D call: TRBD1 (6 bases). This CDR3 has 14 residues. Germline V gene data show CDR1 as SGHTA and CDR2 as FQGNSA. Trimming pared 4 bases from V and 2 bases from J, leaving 9 bases between. CDR3 sequence: CASSYRTGNQPQHF. The DNA for the CDR3 is TGTGCCAGCAGCTACCGGACAGGCAATCAGCCCCAGCATTTT.

The chain has TRBV12-3 or TRBV12-4 and TRBJ1-6; unclear D gene. The CDR3 consists of 16 residues. Trimming left V 3 bases short and J 0 bases short, with 9 bases between. The CDR3 nucleotides read TGTGCCAGCAGTTTGGAGGGAAGCTCCTATAATTCACCCCTCCACTTT. It is translated as CASSLEGSSYNSPLHF.

The rearrangement joins TRBV20-1 to TRBJ2-2; D is tentatively TRBD1 or TRBD2 (5 bases each). The CDR3 has 16 residues. The germline CDR1 and CDR2 sequences are DFQATT and SNEGSKA (reference sequence). The V end lost 0 bases, the J end lost 2 bases, and 13 bases lay between the germline ends. The CDR3 nucleotides are TGCAGTGCTAGAGATCTCGACGGGGCCAACACCGGGGAGCTGTTTTTT. As protein: CSARDLDGANTGELFF.

The chain couples TRBV7-9 to TRBJ2-2; TRBD1 matches 8 bases. This CDR3 region has 15 residues. CDR1 is SEHNR, CDR2 FQNEAQ, per germline (reference sequence). V was pared by 6 bases and J by 2 bases, with 5 bases of the junction left unmatched. CDR3 loop: CASSWTGTNTGELFF. Written as DNA, the CDR3 is TGTGCCAGCAGTTGGACAGGGACAAACACCGGGGAGCTGTTTTTT.

This clonotype is a singleton in its sample. This chain links TRBV14 with TRBJ2-1, with a possible D match to TRBD2 (6 bases). CDR1 SGHDN and CDR2 FVKESK come from the germline V gene. This CDR3 is built from 14 residues. V lost 4 bases and J lost 9, with 16 bases in between. The CDR3 sequence: CASSLKGGPFEQFF. In nucleotides, the CDR3 is TGTGCCAGCAGCCTTAAAGGAGGGCCGTTTGAGCAGTTCTTC.

This clonotype was counted only a few times. The chain carries TRBV12-3 or TRBV12-4 and TRBJ2-3, with a weak D call TRBD1 (6 bases). V was cut by 6 bases and J by 9 bases, with 19 bases left in between. The CDR3 has 14 residues. CDR3 protein: CASRLGQTPETQYF. CDR3 coding DNA: TGTGCCAGCAGGCTGGGACAAACCCCCGAGACGCAGTATTTT.

The rearrangement joins TRBV7-9 to TRBJ1-2; D gene unclear. The V and J ends lost 4 bases and 3 bases respectively, with 6 bases between them. The germline V gene encodes CDR1 SEHNR and CDR2 FQNEAQ (reference sequence). The CDR3 totals 12 residues. CDR3: CASSSPHYGYTF. CDR3 nucleotide sequence: TGTGCCAGCAGCTCCCCCCACTATGGCTACACCTTC.

This clonotype was picked up one time. The rearrangement links TRBV7-2 to TRBJ2-3; no definite D call. The CDR3 loop spans 15 amino acids. Per the germline V gene, CDR1 is SGHTA and CDR2 is FQGNSA. Trimming left V 5 bases short and J 6 bases short, with 18 bases between. CDR3: CASSPSHPRRDTQYF. The DNA for the CDR3 is TGTGCCAGCAGCCCTTCCCACCCGAGGCGGGATACGCAGTATTTT.

The CDR3 DNA follows: TGTGCCTGGAGTCAGGGGGCAGACTATGGCTACACCTTC. Translating it yields CAWSQGADYGYTF. J is TRBJ1-2 and V is TRBV30, with 8 positions matching TRBD1. Germline CDR1 GTSNPN, CDR2 SVGIG (reference sequence). CDR3 length: 13 residues. Losses at the gene ends were 2 bases for V and 3 bases for J; bases not matched to a gene: 2.

The chain employs TRBV5-5 and TRBJ2-3, with D hard to call. Germline loops: CDR1 SGHKS, CDR2 YYEKEE (reference sequence). The CDR3 runs 16 residues. V lost 1 base to trimming and J lost 5 bases, with 17 bases between them. CDR3 in DNA: TGTGCCAGCAGCTTGCCGGCATCAGGAAACCGAGATACGCAGTATTTT. Its protein product is CASSLPASGNRDTQYF.

In its sample, this clonotype was seen a few times. V usage is TRBV11-2 and J usage is TRBJ2-2, with D perhaps TRBD2 (6 bases). Germline V gives CDR1 SGHAT, CDR2 FQNNGV. The CDR3 has 16 amino acids. Trimming took 3 bases from V and 2 from J, leaving 13 bases between them. CDR3 sequence (DNA): TGTGCCAGCAGCTTGTTGGTTAGCGGCAACACCGGGGAGCTGTTTTTT. Its translation: CASSLLVSGNTGELFF.

The chain joins TRBV27 to TRBJ2-7; no firm D call. Germline CDR1 and CDR2: MNHEY and SMNVEV (reference sequence). This CDR3 spans 9 amino acids. Trimming removed 11 bases at V and 2 bases at J, with 4 bases between. The CDR3 is CAGPYEQYF. CDR3 in DNA: TGTGCCGGGCCCTACGAGCAGTACTTC.

This sequence joins TRBV20-1 and TRBJ1-1; D call uncertain. V lost 7 bases and J 2 bases, leaving 14 bases between the germline ends. The V gene's germline CDR1 is DFQATT and CDR2 SNEGSKA (reference sequence). The CDR3 runs to 13 residues. CDR3 sequence reads: CSDLLRENTEAFF. CDR3 in DNA: TGCAGTGACCTCCTCCGGGAAAACACTGAAGCTTTCTTT.

In its sample, this clonotype was seen a few times. The V and J genes are TRBV9 and TRBJ2-5; D remains unclear. Germline CDR1 is SGDLS and CDR2 is YYNGEE. The CDR3 is 15 amino acids. V gave up 3 bases and J gave up 1 base, with 13 bases separating them. CDR3 region: CASSAVTAGQETQYF. Written as DNA, the CDR3 is TGTGCCAGCAGCGCTGTTACCGCCGGCCAAGAGACCCAGTACTTC. Looking up the rest from reference TRBV9 and TRBJ2-5 gives the full variable domain: DSGVTQTPKHLITATGQRVTLRCSPRSGDLSVYWYQQSLDQGLQFLIQYYNGEERAKGNILERFSAQQFPDLHSELNLSSLELGDSALYFCASSAVTAGQETQYFGPGTRLLVL.

This clonotype occurred a few times. DNA for the CDR3: TGTGCCAGCAGTACCAGCGTGACTAGCGGGTACGAGCAGTACTTC. As protein: CASSTSVTSGYEQYF. The chain carries TRBV7-2 and TRBJ2-7, with 10 bases lining up with TRBD2. The CDR3 has 15 residues. The germline V gene encodes CDR1 SGHTA and CDR2 FQGNSA. After removal of 6 bases from V and 4 bases from J, the junction contained 9 bases not matched to a gene.

The V gene is TRBV7-6, the J gene TRBJ2-2; D call uncertain. The CDR3 extends over 16 amino acids. The germline CDR1 and CDR2 sequences are SGHVS and FNYEAQ. V lost 1 base to trimming and J lost 2 bases, with 11 bases between them. CDR3 residues: CASSLGVPQNTGELFF. The CDR3 region has the DNA TGTGCCAGCAGCTTAGGGGTGCCGCAAAACACCGGGGAGCTGTTTTTT. Filled out from reference TRBV7-6 and TRBJ2-2, the complete variable domain reads GAGVSQSPRYKVTKRGQDVALRCDPISGHVSLYWYRQALGQGPEFLTYFNYEAQQDKSGLPNDRFSAERPEGSISTLTIQRTEQRDSAMYRCASSLGVPQNTGELFFGEGSRLTVL.